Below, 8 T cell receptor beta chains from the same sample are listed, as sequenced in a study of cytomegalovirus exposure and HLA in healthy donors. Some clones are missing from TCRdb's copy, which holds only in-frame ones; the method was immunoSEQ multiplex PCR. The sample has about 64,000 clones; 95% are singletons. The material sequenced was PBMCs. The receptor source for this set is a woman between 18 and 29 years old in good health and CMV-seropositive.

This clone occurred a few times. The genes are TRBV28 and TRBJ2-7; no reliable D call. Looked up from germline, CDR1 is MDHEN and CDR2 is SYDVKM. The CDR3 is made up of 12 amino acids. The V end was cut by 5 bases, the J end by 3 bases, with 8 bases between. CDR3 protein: CASSPEFYEQYF. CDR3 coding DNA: TGTGCCAGCAGTCCGGAGTTCTACGAGCAGTACTTC.

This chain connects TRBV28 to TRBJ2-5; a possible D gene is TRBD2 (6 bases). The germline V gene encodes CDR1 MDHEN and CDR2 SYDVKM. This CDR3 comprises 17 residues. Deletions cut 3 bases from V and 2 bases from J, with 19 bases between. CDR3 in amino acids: CASSFPEAYGGQETQYF. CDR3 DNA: TGTGCCAGCAGTTTTCCCGAGGCCTACGGGGGACAAGAGACCCAGTACTTC. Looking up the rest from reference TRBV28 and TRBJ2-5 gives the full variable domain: DVKVTQSSRYLVKRTGEKVFLECVQDMDHENMFWYRQDPGLGLRLIYFSYDVKMKEKGDIPEGYSVSREKKERFSLILESASTNQTSMYLCASSFPEAYGGQETQYFGPGTRLLVL.

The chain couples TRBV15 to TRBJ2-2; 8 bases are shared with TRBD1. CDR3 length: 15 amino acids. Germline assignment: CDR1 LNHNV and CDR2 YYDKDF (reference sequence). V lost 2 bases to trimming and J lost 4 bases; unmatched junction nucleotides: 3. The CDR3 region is CATSRQQGVTGELFF. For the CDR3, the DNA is TGTGCCACCAGCAGACAACAGGGGGTCACCGGGGAGCTGTTTTTT.

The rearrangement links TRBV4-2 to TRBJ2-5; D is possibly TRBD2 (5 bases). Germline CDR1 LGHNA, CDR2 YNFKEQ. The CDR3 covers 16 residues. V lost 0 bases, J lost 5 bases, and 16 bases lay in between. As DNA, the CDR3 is TGTGCCAGCAGCCAAGAAGAGGGCGGTGGTTGGGAGACCCAGTACTTC. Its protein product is CASSQEEGGGWETQYF.

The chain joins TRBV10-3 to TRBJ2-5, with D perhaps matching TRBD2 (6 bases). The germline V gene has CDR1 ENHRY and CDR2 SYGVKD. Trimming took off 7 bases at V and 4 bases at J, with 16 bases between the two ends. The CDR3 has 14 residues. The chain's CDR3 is CAIKGSGESETQYF. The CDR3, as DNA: TGTGCCATCAAGGGTAGCGGAGAATCAGAGACCCAGTACTTC.

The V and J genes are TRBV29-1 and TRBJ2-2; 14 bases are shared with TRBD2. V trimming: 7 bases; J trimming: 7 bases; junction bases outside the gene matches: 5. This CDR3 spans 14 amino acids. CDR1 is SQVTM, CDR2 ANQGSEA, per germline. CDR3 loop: CSAGTSGSIGELFF. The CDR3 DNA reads TGCAGCGCAGGGACTAGCGGGAGCATCGGGGAGCTGTTTTTT.

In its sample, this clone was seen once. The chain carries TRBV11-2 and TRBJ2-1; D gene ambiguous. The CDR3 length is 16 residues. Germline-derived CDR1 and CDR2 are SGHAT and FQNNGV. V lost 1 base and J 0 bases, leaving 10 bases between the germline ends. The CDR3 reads CASSLGVRSSYNEQFF. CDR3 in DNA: TGTGCCAGCAGCTTAGGGGTTCGGAGCTCCTACAATGAGCAGTTCTTC.

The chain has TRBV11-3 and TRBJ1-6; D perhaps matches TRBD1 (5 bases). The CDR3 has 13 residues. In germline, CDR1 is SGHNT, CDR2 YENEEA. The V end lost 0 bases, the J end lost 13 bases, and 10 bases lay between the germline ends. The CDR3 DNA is TGTGCCAGCAGCTTAGACAGGGAGGGGCCCCTCCACTTT. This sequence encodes CASSLDREGPLHF.